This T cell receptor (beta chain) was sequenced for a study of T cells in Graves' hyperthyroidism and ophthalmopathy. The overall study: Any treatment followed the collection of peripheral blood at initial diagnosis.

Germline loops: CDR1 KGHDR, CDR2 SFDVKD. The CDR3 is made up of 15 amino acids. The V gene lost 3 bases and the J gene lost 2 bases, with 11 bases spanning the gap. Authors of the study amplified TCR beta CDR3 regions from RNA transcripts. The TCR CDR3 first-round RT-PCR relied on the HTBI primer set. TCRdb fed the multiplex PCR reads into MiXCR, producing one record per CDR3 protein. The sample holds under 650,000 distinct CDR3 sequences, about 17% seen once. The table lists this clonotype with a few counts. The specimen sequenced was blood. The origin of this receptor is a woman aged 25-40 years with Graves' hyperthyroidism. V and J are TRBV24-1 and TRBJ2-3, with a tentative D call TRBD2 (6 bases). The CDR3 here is CATSDPRTTTDTQYF. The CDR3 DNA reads TGTGCCACCAGTGATCCCAGGACTACCACAGATACGCAGTATTTT.